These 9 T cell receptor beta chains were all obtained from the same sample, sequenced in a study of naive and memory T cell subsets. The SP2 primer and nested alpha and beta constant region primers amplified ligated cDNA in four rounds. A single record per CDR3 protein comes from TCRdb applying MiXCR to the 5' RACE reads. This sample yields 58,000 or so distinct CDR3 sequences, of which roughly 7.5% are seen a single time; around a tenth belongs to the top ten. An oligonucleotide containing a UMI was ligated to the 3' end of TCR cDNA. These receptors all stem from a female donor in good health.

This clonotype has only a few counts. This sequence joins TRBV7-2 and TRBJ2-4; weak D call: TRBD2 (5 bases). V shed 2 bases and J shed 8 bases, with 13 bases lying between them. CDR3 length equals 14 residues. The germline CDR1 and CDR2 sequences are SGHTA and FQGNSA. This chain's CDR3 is CASSLLPGMDIQYF. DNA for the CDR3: TGTGCCAGCAGCTTATTACCCGGGATGGACATTCAGTACTTC.

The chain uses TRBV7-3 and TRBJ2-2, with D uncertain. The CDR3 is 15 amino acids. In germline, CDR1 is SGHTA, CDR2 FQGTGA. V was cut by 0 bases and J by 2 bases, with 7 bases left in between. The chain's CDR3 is CASSLTPTNTGELFF. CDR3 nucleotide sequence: TGTGCCAGCAGCTTAACGCCCACTAACACCGGGGAGCTGTTTTTT.

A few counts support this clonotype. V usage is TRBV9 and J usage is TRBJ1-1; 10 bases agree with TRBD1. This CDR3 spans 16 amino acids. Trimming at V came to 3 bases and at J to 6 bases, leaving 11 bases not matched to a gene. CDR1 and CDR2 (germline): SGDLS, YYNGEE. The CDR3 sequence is CASSAPETGGWPEAFF. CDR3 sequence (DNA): TGTGCCAGCAGCGCTCCCGAGACAGGGGGCTGGCCTGAAGCTTTCTTT.

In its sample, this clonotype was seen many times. The CDR3 sequence is CASRDRGPEAFF. CDR3 coding DNA: TGTGCCAGCAGGGACAGGGGGCCTGAAGCTTTCTTT. The chain employs TRBV2 and TRBJ1-1, with 11 positions matching TRBD1. Per the germline V gene, CDR1 is SNHLY and CDR2 is FYNNEI. Trimming at V came to 6 bases and at J to 6 bases, leaving 0 bases not matched to a gene. CDR3 length: 12 residues.

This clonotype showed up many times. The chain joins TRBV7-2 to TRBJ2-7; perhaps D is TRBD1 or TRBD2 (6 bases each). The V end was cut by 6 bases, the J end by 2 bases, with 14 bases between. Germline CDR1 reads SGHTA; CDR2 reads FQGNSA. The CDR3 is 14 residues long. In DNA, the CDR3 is TGTGCCAGCAGTATAGGGGGGAGGACCTACGAGCAGTACTTC. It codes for CASSIGGRTYEQYF.

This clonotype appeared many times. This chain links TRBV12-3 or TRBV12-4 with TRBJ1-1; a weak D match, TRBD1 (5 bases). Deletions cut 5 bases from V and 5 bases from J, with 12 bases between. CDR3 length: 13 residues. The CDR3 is CASSPGRLTEAFF. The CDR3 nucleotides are TGTGCCAGCAGTCCGGGACGACTAACTGAAGCTTTCTTT.

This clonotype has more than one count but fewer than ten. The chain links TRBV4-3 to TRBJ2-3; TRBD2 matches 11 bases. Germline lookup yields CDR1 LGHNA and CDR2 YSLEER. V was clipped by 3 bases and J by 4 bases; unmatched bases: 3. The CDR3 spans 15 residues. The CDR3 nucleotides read TGCGCCAGCAGCCAGCTAGCGGGGGGATCAGATACGCAGTATTTT. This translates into CASSQLAGGSDTQYF.

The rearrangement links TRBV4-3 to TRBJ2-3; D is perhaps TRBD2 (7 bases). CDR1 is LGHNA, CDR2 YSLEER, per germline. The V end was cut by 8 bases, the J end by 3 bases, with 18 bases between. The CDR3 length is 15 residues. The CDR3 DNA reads TGCGCCAGCTCCCCCGGGGGCGGGGGAACAGATACGCAGTATTTT. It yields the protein CASSPGGGGTDTQYF.

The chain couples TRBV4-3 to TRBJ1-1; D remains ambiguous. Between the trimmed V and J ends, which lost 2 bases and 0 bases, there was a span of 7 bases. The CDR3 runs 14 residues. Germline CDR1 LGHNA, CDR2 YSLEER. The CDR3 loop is CASSQQVLNTEAFF. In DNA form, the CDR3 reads TGCGCCAGCAGCCAACAGGTCTTGAACACTGAAGCTTTCTTT.